This TCR beta chain was recorded in a study of T cell responses to AZD1222 COVID-19 vaccine. On this clone: Its target is not known.

Assay: immunoSEQ multiplex PCR; the TCRdb copy retains only in-frame clones and omits some. The table shows some 130,000 clones, with 91% occurring only once. The ends were cut back, 9 bases at V and 7 bases at J, with 18 bases in the middle. Germline loops: CDR1 LNHDA, CDR2 SQIVND (reference sequence). The CDR3 is 14 residues long. Points from the study as a whole: Baseline seropositives among AZD1222 recipients totaled only six. Recipients of two AZD1222 doses showed rising Spike-specific TCR breadth and depth. It should be noted that donors were predominantly white British and more often female, and clonal diversity was possibly underestimated.

The material sequenced was peripheral blood, taken 28 days after the second AZD1222 dose. The chain has TRBV19 and TRBJ1-4; D uncertain. The sequence was collected from an adult who received the AZD1222 COVID-19 vaccine. CDR3 sequence (DNA): TGTGCCAGCTCCCCTGGCAGCGACTTTGAAAAACTGTTTTTT. The encoded protein is CASSPGSDFEKLFF.